The entry below gives a single T cell receptor beta chain sequence along with its context. No antigen is known for it. The PCR employed 60 Vbeta primers together with 13 Jbeta primers. Only in-frame clones appear in the TCRdb table, and some are missing; sequencing was by immunoSEQ multiplex PCR. Among around 170,000 clones listed, 81% were seen once. This record comes from a study of cytomegalovirus exposure and HLA in healthy donors. General study points: A highly shared variant cluster was judged a likely technical artifact. Later genetic work tied a missense DCLRE1C variant to beta-chain V and J trimming. Fewer than 20,000 TCR beta sequences were associated with HLA alleles at 0.05 false discovery rate in a later analysis.

Participants comprised healthy donors of bone marrow. Trimming left V 3 bases short and J 0 bases short, with 6 bases between. CDR3 length: 13 amino acids. The germline CDR1 and CDR2 sequences are SNHLY and FYNNEI. The receptor was isolated from a man aged 45-65 years in good health and CMV-seronegative. The source material was PBMCs. The rearrangement links TRBV2 to TRBJ2-7; D is possibly TRBD2 (5 bases). The DNA for the CDR3 is TGTGCCAGCAGTGACGGGGACTCCTACGAGCAGTACTTC. Its protein product is CASSDGDSYEQYF.